Following are 6 T cell receptor beta chains from one sample sequenced in a study of human T cells and chemical hapten exposure. Time point indicated: patch test 2, 6 weeks after DPC sensitization. The sample's treatment: therapeutic diphenylcyclopropenone sensitization with weekly scalp DPC. TCRdb reanalysed the RACE reads using MiXCR and keeps one entry per CDR3 protein. The table lists hundreds of thousands of distinct CDR3 sequences, about 6% of them singletons. Sample: whole blood, taken in connection with sensitization to the hapten diphenylcyclopropenone (DPC). Every receptor here comes from a woman between 18 and 30 years old with alopecia areata. Some clones in this sample may be carry-over from other donors' samples.

Remarks on this clonotype: Being one base from a much bigger clone, this may be a read error. This chain connects TRBV2 to TRBJ1-1, with D unresolved. CDR1 and CDR2 from the germline V gene are SNHLY and FYNNEI. The CDR3 is made up of 11 amino acids. Trimming left V 8 bases short and J 3 bases short, with 7 bases between. CDR3 DNA sequence: TGTGCCAGCGGTGTACACACTGAAGCTTTCTTT. As protein: CASGVHTEAFF.

This clonotype was observed at least ten times. The chain recombines TRBV7-3 with TRBJ2-2; maybe TRBD1 (5 bases). Germline-derived CDR1 and CDR2 are SGHTA and FQGTGA. The ends were cut back, 5 bases at V and 6 bases at J, with 10 bases in the middle. This CDR3 comprises 13 residues. CDR3 nucleotides: TGTGCCAGCAGCCCCAGGGTACCCGGGGAGCTGTTTTTT. Protein: CASSPRVPGELFF. Combining the CDR3 with reference TRBV7-3 and TRBJ2-2 gives the whole variable domain GAGVSQTPSNKVTEKGKYVELRCDPISGHTALYWYRQSLGQGPEFLIYFQGTGAADDSGLPNDRFFAVRPEGSVSTLKIQRTERGDSAVYLCASSPRVPGELFFGEGSRLTVL.

This clonotype showed up many times. The chain combines TRBV7-2 with TRBJ1-2; 8 nucleotides line up with TRBD1. The junction had 5 bases not matched to a gene; V was cut back by 6 bases and J by 2 bases. This CDR3 is 14 amino acids long. Per the germline V gene, CDR1 is SGHTA and CDR2 is FQGNSA. DNA of the CDR3: TGTGCCAGCAGTTCGGACAGGGCGAACTATGGCTACACCTTC. It translates to CASSSDRANYGYTF.

This clonotype showed up many times. In nucleotides, the CDR3 is TGTGCCAGCAGCGGAGGGGGCTCGAGCACTGAAGCTTTCTTT. This translates into CASSGGGSSTEAFF. J is TRBJ1-1 and V is TRBV12-3 or TRBV12-4; 7 bases line up with TRBD1. CDR3 length: 14 residues. With 6 bases clipped from V and 4 bases from J, the junction kept 8 bases outside the gene matches.

The chain joins TRBV10-3 to TRBJ2-5; TRBD1 matches 7 bases. Losses at the gene ends were 3 bases for V and 2 bases for J; bases not matched to a gene: 6. Germline lookup yields CDR1 ENHRY and CDR2 SYGVKD. The CDR3 sequence is 15 residues long. CDR3 in DNA: TGTGCCATCAGTGACCGGGACAGAGTACAAGAGACCCAGTACTTC. This gives the protein CAISDRDRVQETQYF.

This clonotype was seen only once. This rearrangement joins TRBV7-2 to TRBJ1-2, with a weak D call TRBD1 (5 bases). Germline V gene sequence: CDR1 SGHTA, CDR2 FQGNSA. This CDR3 region has 15 residues. Trimming cost V 0 bases and J 7 bases, with 15 bases left between them. The CDR3 region is CASSLAMTAQGGYTF. In nucleotides, the CDR3 is TGTGCCAGCAGCTTAGCCATGACAGCCCAGGGTGGCTACACCTTC.